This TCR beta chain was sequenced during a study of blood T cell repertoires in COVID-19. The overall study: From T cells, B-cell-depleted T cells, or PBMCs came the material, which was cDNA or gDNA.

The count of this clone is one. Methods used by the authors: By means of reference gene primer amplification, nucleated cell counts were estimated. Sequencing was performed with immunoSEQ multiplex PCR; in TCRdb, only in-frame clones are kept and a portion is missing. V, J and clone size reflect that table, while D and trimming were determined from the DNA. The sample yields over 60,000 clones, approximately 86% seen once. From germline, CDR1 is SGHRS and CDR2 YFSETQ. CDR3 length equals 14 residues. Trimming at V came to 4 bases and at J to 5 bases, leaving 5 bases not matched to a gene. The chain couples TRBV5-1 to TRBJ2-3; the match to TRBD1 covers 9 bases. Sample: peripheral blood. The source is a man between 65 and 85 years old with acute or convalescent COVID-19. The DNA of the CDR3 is TGCGCCAGCAGCCGGGACAGGGAGGGAGATACGCAGTATTTT. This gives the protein CASSRDREGDTQYF.